This T cell receptor beta chain originates from a study of beta chain features in type 1 diabetes. Sorting with CD45RO/CCR7/CD25/CD127/CD95/CD27 yielded naive, central memory, regulatory and stem-like memory CD4+ cells. Germline V gives CDR1 MDHEN, CDR2 SYDVKM. Deletions cut 4 bases from V and 4 bases from J, with 23 bases between. The CDR3 extends over 18 amino acids. Every isolated RNA sample was fully reverse transcribed, so sequencing captured expressed TCRB transcripts. Assay: immunoSEQ multiplex PCR; the TCRdb copy retains only in-frame clones and omits some. The table lists some 100,000 clones, roughly 40% of them singletons.

Sequencing was carried out using stem cell memory CD4+ T cells from blood. The clonotype comes from a woman younger than 35 in good health. This rearrangement joins TRBV28 to TRBJ1-5, with D possibly matching TRBD1 (6 bases). Written as DNA, the CDR3 is TGTGCCAGCAGTTCGGGTGTAGGGGGACCCCGGCCAAATCAGCCCCAGCATTTT. This encodes CASSSGVGGPRPNQPQHF. Full variable domain (rest looked up from reference TRBV28 and TRBJ1-5): DVKVTQSSRYLVKRTGEKVFLECVQDMDHENMFWYRQDPGLGLRLIYFSYDVKMKEKGDIPEGYSVSREKKERFSLILESASTNQTSMYLCASSSGVGGPRPNQPQHFGDGTRLSIL.